These 5 T cell receptor beta chains came from one sample sequenced in a study of cytomegalovirus exposure and HLA in healthy donors (dated by TCRdb to 2016 to 2017). Libraries were constructed by the immunoSEQ multiplex PCR assay. For the multiplex PCR, a mixture combining 60 forward primers for TCR Vbeta segments and 13 reverse primers for TCR Jbeta segments was used. The source is immuneACCESS, and TCRdb retained only in-frame sequences with V and J called. Part of the clones is not carried over; for the studies checked, unresolved V genes explain less than half of this, and the remainder is unexplained. Within this sample are around 130,000 clones, with about four fifths of them counted one time only. 3% to 4% of the sample belongs to the ten largest clones. The specimen sequenced was PBMCs. Receptor source: a woman aged 40-49 years in good health and CMV-seronegative.

This clone was seen once. The rearrangement uses TRBV4-3 and TRBJ1-6; 8 bases map to TRBD1. This CDR3 is built from 15 residues. V dropped 9 bases and J dropped 2; count of bases not matched to a gene: 6. Germline-derived CDR1 and CDR2 are LGHNA and YSLEER. The CDR3 spells CASRTGRTYNSPLHF. The CDR3 bases are TGCGCCAGTCGGACAGGGAGGACCTATAATTCACCCCTCCACTTT.

The chain couples TRBV14 to TRBJ1-1; 7 bases map to TRBD1. With V trimmed by 8 bases and J by 1 base, 7 bases remained unmatched. Germline assignment: CDR1 SGHDN and CDR2 FVKESK. The CDR3 runs to 14 residues. CDR3 in amino acids: CASWSTGRNTEAFF. The CDR3 DNA reads TGTGCCAGCTGGTCGACAGGGCGGAACACTGAAGCTTTCTTT.

This clone was seen a single time. This chain links TRBV15 with TRBJ2-3, with TRBD2 as a possible D gene (7 bases). CDR3 length: 17 amino acids. V lost 6 bases to trimming and J lost 4 bases, with 23 bases between them. Germline CDR1 reads LNHNV; CDR2 reads YYDKDF (reference sequence). In DNA form, the CDR3 reads TGTGCCACCAGTGCTCCTGAGGGGGGAGGGCCACCAGATACGCAGTATTTT. Protein sequence: CATSAPEGGGPPDTQYF. The full variable domain, with the rest looked up from reference TRBV15 and TRBJ2-3, is DAMVIQNPRYQVTQFGKPVTLSCSQTLNHNVMYWYQQKSSQAPKLLFHYYDKDFNNEADTPDNFQSRRPNTSFCFLDIRSPGLGDTAMYLCATSAPEGGGPPDTQYFGPGTRLTVL.

V is TRBV19 and J is TRBJ1-2, with D perhaps matching TRBD1 (6 bases). The CDR3 is 14 residues long. The germline V gene encodes CDR1 LNHDA and CDR2 SQIVND (reference sequence). Trimming stripped 4 bases from V and 9 bases from J, with 18 bases between. CDR3 residues: CASSTQQGLSRYTF. The CDR3 nucleotides read TGTGCCAGTAGTACACAACAGGGCCTAAGTCGCTACACCTTC.

The V and J genes are TRBV19 and TRBJ1-3, with no clear D. Trimming stripped 3 bases from V and 0 bases from J, with 9 bases between. The germline V gene encodes CDR1 LNHDA and CDR2 SQIVND (reference sequence). The CDR3 loop spans 15 amino acids. The CDR3, as DNA: TGTGCCAGTAGTATCGGCGGGTACTCTGGAAACACCATATATTTT. It codes for CASSIGGYSGNTIYF.